This entry is about one TCR beta chain. No antigen is known for it. Clones were read by immunoSEQ multiplex PCR, and TCRdb kept only the in-frame ones, dropping some. The profile covers about 32,000 clones, with over 75% appearing a single time and around 0.1% taken by the ten largest. Cells defined as naive were viable CD3+CD4+ or CD3+CD8+ and CCR7+CD45RA+CD45RO-CD95-CD27+CD28+. This sample is drawn from a study of T cells after posttransplantation cyclophosphamide. Whole-study results and caveats: Blood and skin or GI T cell repertoires showed limited TRB overlap. TRB clonality was highly associated with recipient CMV seropositivity and reactivation. Donor CD8+ memory clones often dominated recipient blood repertoires at later times.

Germline V gene sequence: CDR1 PRHDT, CDR2 FYEKMQ (reference sequence). The CDR3 length is 18 residues. V lost 4 bases to trimming and J lost 0 bases; unmatched junction nucleotides: 8. Sequencing input: naive CD4+ T cells sorted from blood. This TCR came from a man aged 25 to 40 in good health and a related stem cell transplant donor. This sequence joins TRBV13 and TRBJ2-6, with 8 bases aligning to TRBD1. The CDR3 DNA follows: TGTGCCAGCAGCTCACTGGACAGGGTCTTCTCTGGGGCCAACGTCCTGACTTTC. Translating it yields CASSSLDRVFSGANVLTF.